These 17 T cell receptor beta chains were sequenced from one sample in a study of T cells after yellow fever vaccination. TCRdb reprocessed the 5' RACE reads via MiXCR and lists one record per CDR3 protein. Seen here are 110,000 to 150,000 distinct CDR3 sequences, 5% to 8% observed once, and the top ten hold approximately 0.61%. The material was CD4+ T cells sorted from PBMCs, obtained 10 days after the yellow fever booster vaccination. These receptors were taken from a man aged 25 to 40 who received the YFV17D yellow fever vaccine.

In its sample, this clonotype was seen many times. The chain carries TRBV20-1 and TRBJ2-7, with D possibly being TRBD2 (6 bases). CDR1 and CDR2 (germline): DFQATT, SNEGSKA (reference sequence). V was clipped by 5 bases and J by 2 bases, with 13 bases between them. The CDR3 totals 13 residues. The CDR3 here is CSAGRRETYEQYF. CDR3 coding DNA: TGCAGTGCTGGGCGGCGGGAAACCTACGAGCAGTACTTC.

This clonotype was observed a few times. The J gene is TRBJ2-7, the V gene TRBV5-4; 7 nucleotides line up with TRBD2. The CDR3 has 15 amino acids. Looked up from germline, CDR1 is SGHNT and CDR2 is YYREEE (reference sequence). The V and J ends lost 4 bases and 3 bases, in that order; junction bases with no gene match: 10. CDR3 in amino acids: CASSLTSGTIYEQYF. The CDR3 region has the DNA TGTGCCAGCAGCCTTACCTCCGGGACTATCTACGAGCAGTACTTC.

At least ten counts were recorded for this clonotype. The V call is TRBV5-1, the J call TRBJ2-1; no definite D call. Trimming pared 0 bases from V and 2 bases from J, leaving 3 bases between. CDR3 length: 13 residues. Germline V gene sequence: CDR1 SGHRS, CDR2 YFSETQ. CDR3 loop: CASSLETYNEQFF. CDR3 coding DNA: TGCGCCAGCAGCTTGGAGACCTACAATGAGCAGTTCTTC.

This clonotype came up a few times. The rearrangement links TRBV4-2 to TRBJ2-6, with D possibly matching TRBD1 (6 bases). CDR3 length equals 16 residues. Germline values: CDR1 LGHNA, CDR2 YNFKEQ. V lost 3 bases and J lost 2, with 11 bases in between. This CDR3 is CASSQGQGTGANVLTF. CDR3 coding DNA: TGTGCCAGCAGCCAGGGGCAGGGGACTGGGGCCAACGTCCTGACTTTC.

This clonotype was seen repeatedly, ten times or more. The CDR3 loop reads CSVEGQGAGTGELFF. CDR3 DNA sequence: TGCAGCGTTGAGGGCCAGGGGGCTGGGACCGGGGAGCTGTTTTTT. The V and J genes are TRBV29-1 and TRBJ2-2; 8 nucleotides align to TRBD1. Germline V lookup: CDR1 SQVTM, CDR2 ANQGSEA. Trimming cost V 3 bases and J 5 bases; bases outside gene matches: 8. CDR3 length: 15 amino acids.

This clonotype was found many times. The genes are TRBV6-5 and TRBJ2-7; TRBD1 matches at 7 bases. The CDR3 covers 14 residues. The V gene's germline CDR1 is MNHEY and CDR2 SVGAGI. V was pared by 2 bases and J by 3 bases, with 4 bases of the junction left unmatched. CDR3 loop: CASSYTYRGYEQYF. The CDR3 nucleotides are TGTGCCAGCAGTTACACGTACAGGGGCTACGAGCAGTACTTC.

This clonotype was seen many times. The chain couples TRBV12-3 or TRBV12-4 to TRBJ2-3; 14 bases align to TRBD2. This CDR3 comprises 14 residues. The junction had 3 bases not matched to a gene; V was cut back by 7 bases and J by 6 bases. CDR3 nucleotides: TGTGCCAGCACGAGGACTAGCGGGGGGGATACGCAGTATTTT. As protein: CASTRTSGGDTQYF.

This CDR3 reads CASSYRAGETQYF. The CDR3 bases are TGTGCCAGCAGCTACCGAGCAGGCGAGACCCAGTACTTC. The chain carries TRBV5-4 and TRBJ2-5; D not certain. The CDR3 is made up of 13 amino acids. Per germline, CDR1 SGHNT and CDR2 YYREEE (reference sequence). Trimming stripped 3 bases from V and 5 bases from J, with 11 bases between.

This clonotype has at least ten counts. The rearrangement uses TRBV20-1 and TRBJ1-3, with D possibly being TRBD1 (5 bases). Looked up from germline, CDR1 is DFQATT and CDR2 is SNEGSKA (reference sequence). Trimming shortened V by 2 bases and J by 0 bases, and 14 bases separated the two germline ends. This CDR3 has 16 residues. The CDR3 here is CSARLGAPSSGNTIYF. CDR3 bases: TGCAGTGCTAGATTAGGGGCCCCCAGCTCTGGAAACACCATATATTTT.

As regards this clonotype: This may arise from a read error, as a much more abundant clone is one base away. V gene TRBV3-1 combines with J gene TRBJ2-2; D may be TRBD2 (6 bases). This CDR3 region has 15 residues. Trimming left V 4 bases short and J 5 bases short, with 14 bases between. From germline, CDR1 is LGHDT and CDR2 YNNKEL (reference sequence). The CDR3 DNA reads as TGTGCCAGCAGCCCCCGGGGGTTCGAGACCGGGGAGCTGTTTTTT. Protein: CASSPRGFETGELFF.

In this sample, this clonotype turned up many times. The rearrangement links TRBV7-9 to TRBJ2-1; 7 bases agree with TRBD2. Germline CDR1 and CDR2: SEHNR and FQNEAQ (reference sequence). CDR3 length: 15 residues. V shed 1 base and J 4 bases; nucleotides not matched to a gene: 4. CDR3 amino acids: CASSLVLAEYNEQFF. CDR3 sequence (DNA): TGTGCCAGCAGCTTAGTCCTAGCGGAGTACAATGAGCAGTTCTTC. The variable domain in full, completed from reference TRBV7-9 and TRBJ2-1, reads DTGVSQNPRHKITKRGQNVTFRCDPISEHNRLYWYRQTLGQGPEFLTYFQNEAQLEKSRLLSDRFSAERPKGSFSTLEIQRTEQGDSAMYLCASSLVLAEYNEQFFGPGTRLTVL.

This clonotype was detected many times. Here the CDR3 DNA reads TGTGCCAGCAGTTTCAGGGGAAACTATGGCTACACCTTC. Translation gives CASSFRGNYGYTF. The V gene is TRBV12-3 or TRBV12-4, the J gene TRBJ1-2; possible D gene TRBD1, 6 bases. There are 13 residues in the CDR3. Trimming took off 3 bases at V and 2 bases at J, with 7 bases between the two ends.

This clonotype has a count of ten or more. This chain joins TRBV20-1 and TRBJ1-2; D call uncertain. The CDR3 consists of 13 residues. The V and J ends lost 5 bases and 2 bases respectively, with 12 bases between them. The germline gives CDR1 DFQATT, CDR2 SNEGSKA (reference sequence). The CDR3 DNA is TGCAGTGCTTATAGGACGGACAACTATGGCTACACCTTC. Amino acids: CSAYRTDNYGYTF.

The table lists this clonotype with many counts. One end of the junction varies from germline; a read error may be responsible. This rearrangement joins TRBV4-3 to TRBJ2-1; 13 nucleotides agree with TRBD2. Germline lookup yields CDR1 LGHNA and CDR2 YSLEER. This CDR3 comprises 13 residues. The CDR3 sequence: CASSRGLAGPQSF. DNA for the CDR3: TGCGCCAGCAGCCGGGGACTAGCGGGGCCTCAGTCCTTC.

The chain uses TRBV5-1 and TRBJ1-1, with D possibly being TRBD1 (6 bases). From germline, CDR1 is SGHRS and CDR2 YFSETQ. This CDR3 spans 16 amino acids. The V gene lost 0 bases and the J gene lost 0 bases, with 12 bases spanning the gap. In DNA form, the CDR3 reads TGCGCCAGCAGCTTGGATGGGGGCACCCTGAACACTGAAGCTTTCTTT. Its translation is CASSLDGGTLNTEAFF.

This clonotype appeared many times. The CDR3 protein is CASSQVWTSGSTDTQYF. The CDR3 DNA reads TGCGCCAGCAGCCAAGTCTGGACTAGCGGGAGCACAGATACGCAGTATTTT. The chain couples TRBV4-3 to TRBJ2-3, with TRBD2 matching 11 bases. J was trimmed by 0 bases and V by 1 base; bases with no gene match: 3. Germline values: CDR1 LGHNA, CDR2 YSLEER. The CDR3 contains 17 residues.

This clonotype has a count of ten or more. This chain uses TRBV5-1 with TRBJ1-2; 7 bases are a match to TRBD1. The length of the CDR3 is 15 residues. Unmatched junction bases numbered 7, after V lost 3 bases and J lost 2 bases. Germline assignment: CDR1 SGHRS and CDR2 YFSETQ. CDR3 in DNA: TGCGCCAGCAGCTACCGGGACAGAGAAAACTATGGCTACACCTTC. Encoded protein: CASSYRDRENYGYTF.